These 26 T cell receptor beta chains share one sample of origin, sequenced in a study of graft-versus-host responses after intestinal transplantation. Their antigen targets remain unknown. Clones were read by immunoSEQ multiplex PCR, and TCRdb kept only the in-frame ones, dropping some. The table includes some 110,000 clones, 85% to 95% detected once. The sample was unstimulated CD8+ T cells sorted from spleen or lymph node cells, taken before transplant. These receptors were collected from a human donor who was the organ donor for an intestinal transplant.

V usage is TRBV10-3 and J usage is TRBJ1-5; D possibly corresponds to TRBD1 (6 bases). Per germline, CDR1 ENHRY and CDR2 SYGVKD. The length of the CDR3 is 22 residues. Trimming stripped 4 bases from V and 0 bases from J, with 31 bases between. CDR3 DNA sequence: TGTGCCATCAGTGCCCCGGGGGGGGGCAGGGAGGTCATTGCCTATAGCAATCAGCCCCAGCATTTT. It is translated as CAISAPGGGREVIAYSNQPQHF.

The chain has TRBV6-5 and TRBJ1-1; 8 bases match TRBD1. The CDR3 length is 15 residues. Trimming removed 2 bases from V and 2 bases from J; junction bases left unmatched: 4. CDR1 and CDR2 (germline): MNHEY, SVGAGI. The CDR3, as DNA: TGTGCCAGCAGTTACGGGACAGGTTTAAACACTGAAGCTTTCTTT. It specifies CASSYGTGLNTEAFF.

This clone came up once. The gene calls are TRBV4-3 and TRBJ2-4; D may be TRBD1 (5 bases). The CDR3 runs 18 residues. From germline, CDR1 is LGHNA and CDR2 YSLEER. Trimming took 0 bases from V and 0 from J, leaving 15 bases between them. The DNA for the CDR3 is TGCGCCAGCAGCCAAGAATGGGGCGGAACAATAGCCAAAAACATTCAGTACTTC. Translating it yields CASSQEWGGTIAKNIQYF.

This clone was counted only a few times. J is TRBJ2-2 and V is TRBV4-3; D is ambiguous. The V gene's germline CDR1 is LGHNA and CDR2 YSLEER. This CDR3 is 14 amino acids long. Trimming left V 0 bases short and J 0 bases short, with 2 bases between. CDR3 region: CASSQDSNTGELFF. Here the CDR3 DNA reads TGCGCCAGCAGCCAAGATTCGAACACCGGGGAGCTGTTTTTT.

This clone was counted once. This rearrangement joins TRBV29-1 to TRBJ2-4; 7 nucleotides match TRBD2. The germline CDR1 and CDR2 sequences are SQVTM and ANQGSEA. With 4 bases clipped from V and 7 bases from J, the junction kept 7 bases outside the gene matches. The CDR3 is made up of 13 amino acids. CDR3 protein: CSVGGGSENIQYF. Written as DNA, the CDR3 is TGCAGCGTTGGGGGGGGTAGCGAGAACATTCAGTACTTC.

The CDR3: CASSQEGRVAEAFF. As DNA, the CDR3 is TGTGCCAGCAGCCAAGAAGGGAGGGTAGCGGAGGCTTTCTTT. This rearrangement joins TRBV14 to TRBJ1-1; no reliable D call. The CDR3 sequence is 14 residues long. V lost 0 bases and J lost 11, with 16 bases in between. The germline V gene has CDR1 SGHDN and CDR2 FVKESK.

This clone was picked up one time. The chain has TRBV29-1 and TRBJ2-3; no firm D call. The germline gives CDR1 SQVTM, CDR2 ANQGSEA. The CDR3 totals 11 residues. V was trimmed by 1 base and J by 6 bases, leaving 5 bases between them. In DNA form, the CDR3 reads TGCAGCGTTGAAGCTGCCGATACGCAGTATTTT. It translates to CSVEAADTQYF.

The J gene is TRBJ2-3, the V gene TRBV5-4; 14 bases are shared with TRBD2. The CDR3 spans 18 residues. CDR1 is SGHNT, CDR2 YYREEE, per germline (reference sequence). The J segment lost 0 bases and the V segment lost 4 bases, leaving 7 bases of the junction unmatched. The CDR3 bases are TGTGCCAGCAGCGCCTCCGGGACTAGCGGGAGCAGCACAGATACGCAGTATTTT. This sequence encodes CASSASGTSGSSTDTQYF.

The genes are TRBV11-2 and TRBJ2-7; 10 bases are a match to TRBD1. CDR1 and CDR2 (germline): SGHAT, FQNNGV. The CDR3 sequence is 15 residues long. The V segment lost 8 bases and the J segment 5 bases; nucleotides outside the gene matches: 12. CDR3 loop: CASRPRDRGLDEQYF. The CDR3 DNA reads TGTGCCAGCCGACCCCGGGACAGGGGTTTGGACGAGCAGTACTTC.

The V gene is TRBV5-1, the J gene TRBJ2-7; the match to TRBD1 covers 12 bases. The CDR3 is 14 residues long. Germline V gives CDR1 SGHRS, CDR2 YFSETQ. V was clipped by 3 bases and J by 6 bases; unmatched bases: 4. The CDR3: CASSSGQGASEQYF. CDR3 DNA sequence: TGCGCCAGCAGCTCGGGACAGGGGGCCTCCGAGCAGTACTTC.

The rearrangement uses TRBV6-1 and TRBJ2-3, with 9 bases identical to TRBD2. The CDR3 spans 15 residues. CDR1 and CDR2 (germline): MNHNS, SASEGT. With 0 bases clipped from V and 4 bases from J, the junction kept 2 bases outside the gene matches. The CDR3 protein is CASSEASGSADTQYF. In nucleotides, the CDR3 is TGTGCCAGCAGTGAAGCTAGCGGGAGTGCAGATACGCAGTATTTT.

This chain uses TRBV5-1 with TRBJ2-1; a weak D match, TRBD2 (5 bases). Trimming shortened V by 7 bases and J by 3 bases, and 8 bases separated the two germline ends. Germline assignment: CDR1 SGHRS and CDR2 YFSETQ. The CDR3 extends over 12 amino acids. The CDR3 protein is CASGGVYNEQFF. In DNA, the CDR3 is TGCGCCAGCGGAGGAGTCTACAATGAGCAGTTCTTC.

The chain couples TRBV19 to TRBJ2-1, with TRBD2 matching over 11 bases. The V segment lost 6 bases and the J segment 9 bases; nucleotides outside the gene matches: 7. In germline, CDR1 is LNHDA, CDR2 SQIVND (reference sequence). The CDR3 consists of 14 residues. The CDR3 DNA follows: TGTGCCAGTAGAACTAGCGGGAGTGTCAGTGAGCAGTTCTTC. This translates into CASRTSGSVSEQFF.

The chain is built from TRBV4-3 and TRBJ2-6; 7 nucleotides line up with TRBD2. CDR3 length: 20 residues. After removal of 0 bases from V and 1 base from J, the junction contained 12 bases not matched to a gene. Germline loops: CDR1 LGHNA, CDR2 YSLEER. CDR3: CASSQDSSSGYHSGANVLTF. DNA for the CDR3: TGCGCCAGCAGCCAAGATTCTTCTAGCGGTTATCATTCTGGGGCCAACGTCCTGACTTTC.

The chain employs TRBV7-6 and TRBJ2-7, with 8 bases fitting TRBD2. The V segment lost 1 base and the J segment 13 bases; nucleotides outside the gene matches: 6. The CDR3 spans 12 residues. Germline-derived CDR1 and CDR2 are SGHVS and FNYEAQ. In DNA, the CDR3 is TGTGCCAGCAGCTTAGGAGGGCGGGAGGTTTACTTC. This encodes CASSLGGREVYF.

The gene calls are TRBV5-5 and TRBJ2-7, with D perhaps given as TRBD1 or TRBD2 (5 bases each). Germline V CDR1 and CDR2: SGHKS, YYEKEE (reference sequence). The V and J ends lost 1 base and 0 bases respectively, with 8 bases between them. The CDR3 covers 14 residues. The CDR3 DNA is TGTGCCAGCAGCTTGAGAGGGGCCTCCTACGAGCAGTACTTC. Its protein is CASSLRGASYEQYF.

The rearrangement uses TRBV11-3 and TRBJ2-3; D is undetermined. This CDR3 has 13 amino acids. Germline V gives CDR1 SGHNT, CDR2 YENEEA. V shed 4 bases and J shed 2 bases, with 7 bases lying between them. CDR3 nucleotides: TGTGCCAGCAGCTACACGAACACAGATACGCAGTATTTT. Protein: CASSYTNTDTQYF.

This sequence joins TRBV7-9 and TRBJ2-1; the match to TRBD2 covers 12 bases. V dropped 5 bases and J dropped 5; count of bases not matched to a gene: 7. From germline, CDR1 is SEHNR and CDR2 FQNEAQ (reference sequence). The CDR3 spans 16 residues. The CDR3 nucleotides read TGTGCCAGCAGCCCGCGGACTAGCGGGGAGAACAATGAGCAGTTCTTC. Translated: CASSPRTSGENNEQFF.

The chain combines TRBV7-9 with TRBJ2-3; 7 bases agree with TRBD2. Germline values: CDR1 SEHNR, CDR2 FQNEAQ (reference sequence). The CDR3 length is 17 residues. The ends lost 4 bases at V and 6 bases at J; junction bases unmatched: 16. In DNA, the CDR3 is TGTGCCAGCAGCTCGGACCTTAGCGGGCACCCCCCGGATACGCAGTATTTT. Amino acid sequence: CASSSDLSGHPPDTQYF.

This rearrangement joins TRBV6-1 to TRBJ1-5; no firm D call. The germline V and J ends were trimmed by 2 bases and 3 bases, with 8 bases remaining between them. Germline CDR1 reads MNHNS; CDR2 reads SASEGT. CDR3 length equals 14 residues. This CDR3 is CASSESSANQPQHF. CDR3 DNA sequence: TGTGCCAGCAGTGAAAGCAGTGCCAATCAGCCCCAGCATTTT.

This clone has only one observation. The chain recombines TRBV19 with TRBJ1-5, with D maybe TRBD1 (6 bases). The V gene's germline CDR1 is LNHDA and CDR2 SQIVND (reference sequence). V lost 5 bases and J lost 3, with 14 bases in between. This CDR3 is 15 amino acids long. The chain's CDR3 is CASSSPGASNQPQHF. DNA of the CDR3: TGTGCCAGTAGTTCTCCAGGGGCTTCCAATCAGCCCCAGCATTTT.

This clone was counted a single time. This chain's CDR3 is CASSLGGRNEQFF. In DNA, the CDR3 is TGTGCCAGCAGCCTGGGCGGGCGCAATGAGCAGTTCTTC. The chain combines TRBV9 with TRBJ2-1; tentatively, D is TRBD2 (5 bases). V was pared by 4 bases and J by 6 bases, with 11 bases between. This CDR3 region has 13 residues. Germline CDR1 and CDR2: SGDLS and YYNGEE.

The chain recombines TRBV29-1 with TRBJ2-7; TRBD1 might be the D (5 bases). CDR3 length: 11 residues. The germline gives CDR1 SQVTM, CDR2 ANQGSEA. The V end lost 6 bases, the J end lost 4 bases, and 10 bases lay between the germline ends. The CDR3 loop is CSVTVNYEQYF. CDR3 nucleotide sequence: TGCAGCGTGACAGTTAATTACGAGCAGTACTTC.

In regard to this clone: The sample contains more than one DNA sequence encoding this CDR3. The chain is built from TRBV30 and TRBJ2-7; D gene ambiguous. Germline lookup yields CDR1 GTSNPN and CDR2 SVGIG (reference sequence). The ends were cut back, 1 base at V and 3 bases at J, with 4 bases in the middle. The CDR3 covers 11 residues. CDR3: CAWSAVYEQYF. The CDR3 DNA reads as TGTGCCTGGAGTGCTGTCTACGAGCAGTACTTC.

This sequence joins TRBV13 and TRBJ2-5; 13 bases match TRBD2. J lost 2 bases, V lost 5 bases, and 11 bases had no gene match. Per germline, CDR1 PRHDT and CDR2 FYEKMQ (reference sequence). This CDR3 contains 18 residues. As DNA, the CDR3 is TGTGCCAGCAGCCTCGGACTAGCGGGAGTCGGAGTACAAGAGACCCAGTACTTC. Residues: CASSLGLAGVGVQETQYF. Looking up the rest from reference TRBV13 and TRBJ2-5 gives the full variable domain: AAGVIQSPRHLIKEKRETATLKCYPIPRHDTVYWYQQGPGQDPQFLISFYEKMQSDKGSIPDRFSAQQFSDYHSELNMSSLELGDSALYFCASSLGLAGVGVQETQYFGPGTRLLVL.

The chain has TRBV6-5 and TRBJ2-3; possibly TRBD1 or TRBD2 for D (5 bases each). V gave up 1 base and J gave up 2 bases, with 7 bases separating them. CDR3 length: 14 amino acids. Germline lookup yields CDR1 MNHEY and CDR2 SVGAGI. The CDR3 DNA reads as TGTGCCAGCAGTTACTTGGGGGACACAGATACGCAGTATTTT. Encoded protein: CASSYLGDTDTQYF.